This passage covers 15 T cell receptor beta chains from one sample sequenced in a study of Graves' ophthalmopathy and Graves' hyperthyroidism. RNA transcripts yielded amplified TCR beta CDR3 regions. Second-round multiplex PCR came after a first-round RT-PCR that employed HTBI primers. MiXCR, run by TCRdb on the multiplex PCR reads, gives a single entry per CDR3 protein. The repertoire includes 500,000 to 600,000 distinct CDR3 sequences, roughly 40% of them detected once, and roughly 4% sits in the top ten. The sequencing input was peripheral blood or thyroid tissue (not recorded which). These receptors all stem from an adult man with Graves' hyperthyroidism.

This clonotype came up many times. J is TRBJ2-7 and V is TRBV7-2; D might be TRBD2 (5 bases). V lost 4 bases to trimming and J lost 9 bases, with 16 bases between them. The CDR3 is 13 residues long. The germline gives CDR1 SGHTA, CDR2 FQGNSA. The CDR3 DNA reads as TGTGCCAGCAGCTATAATATCTACGAGGGGCAGTACTTC. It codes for CASSYNIYEGQYF.

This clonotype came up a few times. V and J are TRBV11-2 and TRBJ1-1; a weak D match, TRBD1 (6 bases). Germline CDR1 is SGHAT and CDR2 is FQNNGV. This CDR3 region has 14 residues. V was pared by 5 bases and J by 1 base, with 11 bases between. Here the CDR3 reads CASSGQQKNTEAFF. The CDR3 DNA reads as TGTGCCAGCAGCGGACAGCAAAAGAACACTGAAGCTTTCTTT. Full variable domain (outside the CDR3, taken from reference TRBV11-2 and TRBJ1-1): EAGVAQSPRYKIIEKRQSVAFWCNPISGHATLYWYQQILGQGPKLLIQFQNNGVVDDSQLPKDRFSAERLKGVDSTLKIQPAKLEDSAVYLCASSGQQKNTEAFFGQGTRLTVV.

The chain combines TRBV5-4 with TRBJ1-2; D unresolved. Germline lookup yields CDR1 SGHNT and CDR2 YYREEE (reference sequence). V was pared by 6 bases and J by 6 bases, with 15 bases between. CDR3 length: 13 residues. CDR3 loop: CASTIPGVDGYTF. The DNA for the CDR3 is TGTGCCAGCACAATCCCCGGGGTAGATGGCTACACCTTC.

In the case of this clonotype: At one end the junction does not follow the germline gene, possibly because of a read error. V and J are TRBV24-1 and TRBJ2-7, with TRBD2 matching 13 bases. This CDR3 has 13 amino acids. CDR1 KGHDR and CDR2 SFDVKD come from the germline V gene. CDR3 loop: CATRGLAGDEQHF. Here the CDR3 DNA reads TGTGCCACCAGAGGACTAGCGGGAGACGAGCAGCACTTC.

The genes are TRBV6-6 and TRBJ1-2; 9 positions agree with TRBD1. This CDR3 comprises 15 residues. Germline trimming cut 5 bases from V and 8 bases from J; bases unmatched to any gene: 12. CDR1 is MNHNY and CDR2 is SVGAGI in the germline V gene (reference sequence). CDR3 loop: CASSLHRDRAGGYTF. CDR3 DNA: TGTGCCAGCAGTCTCCACCGGGACAGGGCCGGGGGCTACACCTTC.

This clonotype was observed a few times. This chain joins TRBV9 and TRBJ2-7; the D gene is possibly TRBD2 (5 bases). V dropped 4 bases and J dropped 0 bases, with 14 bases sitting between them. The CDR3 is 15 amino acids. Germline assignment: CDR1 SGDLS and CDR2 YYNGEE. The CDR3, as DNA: TGTGCCAGCAGCTCCGGAAGCGGACCCTCCTACGAGCAGTACTTC. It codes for CASSSGSGPSYEQYF.

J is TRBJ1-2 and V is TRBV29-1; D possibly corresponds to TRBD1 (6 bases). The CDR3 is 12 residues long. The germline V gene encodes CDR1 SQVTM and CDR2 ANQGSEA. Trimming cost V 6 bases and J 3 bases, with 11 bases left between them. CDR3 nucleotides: TGCAGCGTCCAGGCAGGGGACTATGGCTACACCTTC. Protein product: CSVQAGDYGYTF. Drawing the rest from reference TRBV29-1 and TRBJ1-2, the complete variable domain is SAVISQKPSRDICQRGTSLTIQCQVDSQVTMMFWYRQQPGQSLTLIATANQGSEATYESGFVIDKFPISRPNLTFSTLTVSNMSPEDSSIYLCSVQAGDYGYTFGSGTRLTVV.

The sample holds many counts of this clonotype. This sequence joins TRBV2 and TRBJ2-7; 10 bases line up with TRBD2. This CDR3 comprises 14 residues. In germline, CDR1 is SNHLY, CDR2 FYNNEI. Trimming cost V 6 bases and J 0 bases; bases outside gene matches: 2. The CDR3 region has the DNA TGTGCCAGCAGGCTAGCGGGGGTCTCCTACGAGCAGTACTTC. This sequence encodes CASRLAGVSYEQYF.

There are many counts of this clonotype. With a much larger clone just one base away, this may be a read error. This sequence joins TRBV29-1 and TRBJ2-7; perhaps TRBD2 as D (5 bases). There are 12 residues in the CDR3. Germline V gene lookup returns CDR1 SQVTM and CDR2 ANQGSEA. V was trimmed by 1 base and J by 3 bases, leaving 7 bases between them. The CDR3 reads CSVEAGGYEQYF. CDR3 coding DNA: TGCAGCGTTGAAGCAGGAGGCTACGAGCAGTACTTC.

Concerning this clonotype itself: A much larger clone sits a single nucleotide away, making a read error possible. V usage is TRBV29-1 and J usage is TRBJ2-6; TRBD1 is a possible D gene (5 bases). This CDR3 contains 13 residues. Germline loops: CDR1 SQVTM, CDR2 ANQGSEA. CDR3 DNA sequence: TGCAGCGTTGGGGGATCTGGGGCCAACGCCCTGACTTTC. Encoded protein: CSVGGSGANALTF.

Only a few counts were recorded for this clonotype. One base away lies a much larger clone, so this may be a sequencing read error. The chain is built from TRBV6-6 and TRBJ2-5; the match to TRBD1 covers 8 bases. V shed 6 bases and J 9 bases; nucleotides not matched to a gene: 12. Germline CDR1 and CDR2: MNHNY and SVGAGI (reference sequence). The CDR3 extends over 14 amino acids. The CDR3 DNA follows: TGTGCCAGCAGACTTGACAGGGGTAGGGAGGCCCAGTACTTC. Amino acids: CASRLDRGREAQYF.

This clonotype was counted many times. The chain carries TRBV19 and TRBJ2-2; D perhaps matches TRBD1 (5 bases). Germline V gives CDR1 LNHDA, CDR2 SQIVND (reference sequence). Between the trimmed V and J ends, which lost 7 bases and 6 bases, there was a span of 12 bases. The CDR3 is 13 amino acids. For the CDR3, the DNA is TGTGCCAGTACCATAACAGGTCCCGGGGAGCTGTTTTTT. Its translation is CASTITGPGELFF.

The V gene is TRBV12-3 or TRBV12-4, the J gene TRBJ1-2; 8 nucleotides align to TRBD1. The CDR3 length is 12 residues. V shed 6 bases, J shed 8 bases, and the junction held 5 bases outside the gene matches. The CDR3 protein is CASSGQGWGYTF. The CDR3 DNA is TGTGCCAGCAGCGGACAGGGATGGGGCTACACCTTC.

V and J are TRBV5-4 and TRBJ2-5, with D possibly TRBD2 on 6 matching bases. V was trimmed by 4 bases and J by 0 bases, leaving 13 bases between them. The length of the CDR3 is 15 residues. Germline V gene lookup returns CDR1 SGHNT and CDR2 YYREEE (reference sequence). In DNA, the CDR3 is TGTGCCAGCAGCGCCCGTACTAGCCACCAAGAGACCCAGTACTTC. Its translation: CASSARTSHQETQYF.

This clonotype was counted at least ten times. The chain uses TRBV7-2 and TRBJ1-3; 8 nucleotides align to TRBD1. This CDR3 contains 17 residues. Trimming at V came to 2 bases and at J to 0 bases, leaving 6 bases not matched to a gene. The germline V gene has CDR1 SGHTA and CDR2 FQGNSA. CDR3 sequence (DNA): TGTGCCAGCAGCTTATTGGTGGGACAGGACTCTGGAAACACCATATATTTT. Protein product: CASSLLVGQDSGNTIYF.